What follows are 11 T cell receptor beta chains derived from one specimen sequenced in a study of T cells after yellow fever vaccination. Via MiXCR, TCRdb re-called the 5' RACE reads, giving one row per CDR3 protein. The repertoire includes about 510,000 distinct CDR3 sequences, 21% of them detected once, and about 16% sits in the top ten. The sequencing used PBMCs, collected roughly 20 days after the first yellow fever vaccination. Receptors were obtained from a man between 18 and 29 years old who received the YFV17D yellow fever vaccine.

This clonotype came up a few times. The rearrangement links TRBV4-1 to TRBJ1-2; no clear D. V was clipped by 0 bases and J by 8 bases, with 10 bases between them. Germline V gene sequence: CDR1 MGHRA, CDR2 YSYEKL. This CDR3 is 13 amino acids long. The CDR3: CASSQDLALGYTF. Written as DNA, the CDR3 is TGCGCCAGCAGCCAAGATCTTGCTTTGGGCTACACCTTC.

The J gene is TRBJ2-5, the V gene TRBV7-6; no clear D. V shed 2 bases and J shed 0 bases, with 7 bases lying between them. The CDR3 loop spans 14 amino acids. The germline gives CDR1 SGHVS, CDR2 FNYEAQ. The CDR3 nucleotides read TGTGCCAGCAGCTTATGGCAGAACCAAGAGACCCAGTACTTC. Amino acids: CASSLWQNQETQYF.

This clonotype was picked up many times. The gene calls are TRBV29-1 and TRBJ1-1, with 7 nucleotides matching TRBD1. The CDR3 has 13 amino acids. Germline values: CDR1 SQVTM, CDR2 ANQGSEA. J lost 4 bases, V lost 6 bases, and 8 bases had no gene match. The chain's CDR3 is CSVAGQESTEAFF. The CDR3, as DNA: TGCAGCGTCGCTGGACAGGAAAGCACTGAAGCTTTCTTT.

CDR3 loop: CASSQTEAFF. CDR3 DNA sequence: TGTGCCAGCAGCCAGACTGAAGCTTTCTTT. The genes are TRBV11-2 and TRBJ1-1; D call uncertain. CDR1 and CDR2 (germline): SGHAT, FQNNGV. Trimming took off 5 bases at V and 5 bases at J, with 3 bases between the two ends. The CDR3 consists of 10 residues.

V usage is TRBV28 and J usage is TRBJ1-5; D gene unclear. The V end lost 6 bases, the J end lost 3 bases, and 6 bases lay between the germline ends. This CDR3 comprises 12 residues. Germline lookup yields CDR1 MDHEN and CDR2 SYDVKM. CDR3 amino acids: CASSPNNQPQHF. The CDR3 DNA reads TGTGCCAGCAGCCCAAACAATCAGCCCCAGCATTTT.

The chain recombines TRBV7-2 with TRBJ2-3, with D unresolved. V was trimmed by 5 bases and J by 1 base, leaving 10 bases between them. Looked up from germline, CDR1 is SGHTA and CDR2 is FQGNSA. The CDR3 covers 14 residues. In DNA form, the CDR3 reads TGTGCCAGCAGCCTTTTTCGGGGCACAGATACGCAGTATTTT. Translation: CASSLFRGTDTQYF.

CDR3 coding DNA: TGTGCCAGCAGCCGGGCGGGGGTCGGTGAGCAGTACTTC. This gives the protein CASSRAGVGEQYF. The chain employs TRBV5-6 and TRBJ2-7, with TRBD2 identical over 7 bases. V shed 4 bases and J 7 bases; nucleotides not matched to a gene: 8. Germline CDR1 and CDR2: SGHDT and YYEEEE. This CDR3 is built from 13 residues. The full variable domain, in which reference TRBV5-6 and TRBJ2-7 provide the parts outside the CDR3, is DAGVTQSPTHLIKTRGQQVTLRCSPKSGHDTVSWYQQALGQGPQFIFQYYEEEERQRGNFPDRFSGHQFPNYSSELNVNALLLGDSALYLCASSRAGVGEQYFGPGTRLTVT.

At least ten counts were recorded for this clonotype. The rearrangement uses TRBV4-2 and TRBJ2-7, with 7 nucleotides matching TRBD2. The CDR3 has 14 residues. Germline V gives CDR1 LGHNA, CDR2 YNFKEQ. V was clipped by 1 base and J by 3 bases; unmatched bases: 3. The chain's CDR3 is CASSQGGGGYEQYF. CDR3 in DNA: TGTGCCAGCAGCCAAGGTGGGGGGGGCTACGAGCAGTACTTC.

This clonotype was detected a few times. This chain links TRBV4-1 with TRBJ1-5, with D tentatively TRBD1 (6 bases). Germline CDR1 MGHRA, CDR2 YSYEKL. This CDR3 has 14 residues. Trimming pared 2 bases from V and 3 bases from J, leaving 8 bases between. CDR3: CASSQTGLNQPQHF. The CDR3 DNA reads TGCGCCAGCAGCCAAACAGGGCTCAATCAGCCCCAGCATTTT.

The CDR3, as DNA: TGTGCCAGCAGCCTCCGACCCACCGGGACTGGATCTAACTATGGCTACACCTTC. Amino acid sequence: CASSLRPTGTGSNYGYTF. The V call is TRBV5-6, the J call TRBJ1-2, with TRBD1 as a possible D gene (5 bases). Trimming removed 4 bases from V and 0 bases from J, with 22 bases in between. This CDR3 is 18 amino acids long. The V gene's germline CDR1 is SGHDT and CDR2 YYEEEE. The whole variable domain, remainder taken from reference TRBV5-6 and TRBJ1-2, is DAGVTQSPTHLIKTRGQQVTLRCSPKSGHDTVSWYQQALGQGPQFIFQYYEEEERQRGNFPDRFSGHQFPNYSSELNVNALLLGDSALYLCASSLRPTGTGSNYGYTFGSGTRLTVV.

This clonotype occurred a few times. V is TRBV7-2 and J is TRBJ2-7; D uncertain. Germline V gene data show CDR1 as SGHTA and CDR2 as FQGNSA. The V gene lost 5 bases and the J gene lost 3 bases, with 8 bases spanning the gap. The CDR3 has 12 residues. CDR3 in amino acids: CASSISGYEQYF. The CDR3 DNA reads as TGTGCCAGCAGCATCTCGGGCTACGAGCAGTACTTC.